These T cell receptor beta chains were read from a single sample in a study of CD8 T cells in ankylosing spondylitis. One entry per CDR3 protein, called by TCRdb with MiXCR from the 5' RACE reads. Of fewer than 750,000 distinct CDR3 sequences in the sample, 19% are singletons; the top ten hold about 19%. Sample: blood, either unsorted or a sorted T cell fraction (not recorded which). The receptors originated from a male donor with ankylosing spondylitis. Each CDR3 is given without its conserved first and last residue. Size tells how often a clone was seen (once, few, many) or the class of an expanded clone, and some rows leave it out.

J gene | CDR3 length | clone size | V gene | CDR3 protein
TRBJ2-7 | 10 | . | TRBV3-1 | ASSQVIYEQY
TRBJ2-6 | 15 | few | TRBV20-1 | SASTLAGHSGANVLT
TRBJ2-5 | 11 | few | TRBV27 | ASSLSPPGTQY
TRBJ2-3 | 12 | . | TRBV5-6 | ASSPGGLADTQY
TRBJ1-1 | 12 | many | TRBV2 | ASSRTGVNTEAF
TRBJ2-7 | 9 | few | TRBV6-1 | ASSEWHEQY
TRBJ1-2 | 9 | . | TRBV6-1 | ASSEGFGYT
TRBJ2-1 | 9 | . | TRBV21-1 | ASRTNNEQF
TRBJ2-5 | 11 | few | TRBV5-1 | ASSEAGGWTQY
TRBJ1-1 | 11 | . | TRBV7-2 | ASSRRHFTEAF
TRBJ1-6 | 13 | many | TRBV5-1 | ASSLGGQGRSPLH
TRBJ2-3 | 12 | . | TRBV5-1 | ASSTQPQQDTQY
TRBJ1-2 | 14 | . | TRBV5-1 | ASSFSGTGRNYGYT
TRBJ2-3 | 13 | few | TRBV7-2 | ASSSAGTRTDTQY
TRBJ1-5 | 13 | many | TRBV5-1 | ASSPTSGGEQPQH
TRBJ2-3 | 16 | . | TRBV12-3/TRBV12-4 | ASSFGQGTYTSTDTQY
TRBJ1-2 | 13 | . | TRBV5-6 | ASSARTGGRYGYT
TRBJ2-7 | 12 | few | TRBV5-1 | ASSLVTNSYEQY
TRBJ2-4 | 14 | . | TRBV20-1 | SARAATGLAKNIQY
TRBJ2-2 | 14 | few | TRBV5-1 | ASSLEQGARTGELF
TRBJ1-2 | 12 | few | TRBV5-8 | ASSWGQGADGYT
TRBJ2-5 | 13 | . | TRBV12-3/TRBV12-4 | ASSPTSGGQETQY
TRBJ2-2 | 13 | many | TRBV20-1 | SARVAGVLTGELF
TRBJ2-1 | 14 | few | TRBV10-2 | ATAHDWGRGFDEQF
TRBJ2-1 | 14 | many | TRBV3-1 | ASSQVAPSSYNEQF
TRBJ1-4 | 13 | . | TRBV20-1 | SARGPTGVVEKLF
TRBJ2-1 | 15 | few | TRBV5-1 | ASRARPSGSSYNEQF
TRBJ1-2 | 11 | . | TRBV2 | ASSTDTYYGYT
TRBJ1-2 | 12 | . | TRBV5-4 | ASSTRDSRYGYT
TRBJ2-3 | 12 | . | TRBV20-1 | SALDLQVTDTQY
TRBJ2-5 | 12 | . | TRBV20-1 | SARGGGAQETQY
TRBJ2-2 | 11 | few | TRBV6-2/TRBV6-3 | AIEDRLGRELF
TRBJ2-5 | 12 | many | TRBV28 | ASSLDLGTETQY
TRBJ2-7 | 12 | . | TRBV5-5 | ASSTRSQGDLQY
TRBJ2-1 | 12 | . | TRBV18 | ASSPEQGWNEQF
TRBJ2-4 | 13 | many | TRBV4-2 | ASSQAALAKNIQY
TRBJ1-2 | 15 | few | TRBV7-9 | ASSFSVGGGGRYGYT
TRBJ1-5 | 16 | few | TRBV5-1 | ASKQGIATYIGNQPQH
TRBJ2-3 | 14 | . | TRBV5-1 | ASSLENRGGADTQY
TRBJ1-6 | 13 | . | TRBV12-3/TRBV12-4 | ASSSLDRLNSPLH
TRBJ1-1 | 12 | few | TRBV5-1 | ASSLRWSETEAF
TRBJ1-2 | 12 | . | TRBV12-3/TRBV12-4 | ASSSERRAEGYT
TRBJ2-3 | 16 | . | TRBV6-1 | ASSPPLDWAFSTDTQY
TRBJ2-2 | 12 | . | TRBV5-5 | ASSLSGGAGELF
TRBJ2-7 | 10 | . | TRBV7-2 | ASSLTSDKQY
TRBJ1-4 | 15 | . | TRBV4-1 | ASSQAPPRGAVEKLF